This T cell receptor beta chain was sequenced during a study of T cells in localized non-small cell lung cancer. Comment on this clone: Its antigen is not identified.

With 8 bases removed from V and 4 bases from J, the gap between germline ends came to 16 bases. Per germline, CDR1 SNHLY and CDR2 FYNNEI. CDR3 length equals 14 residues. Findings and caveats of the study: Across samples, adjacent lung featured a median approximately 60 of the top 100 tumor clones. The highest T cell clonality was in uninvolved adjacent lung, above tumor. Investigators sequenced only a single tumor region, leaving heterogeneity possible. Longer overall survival was linked to higher blood T cell density.

Here immunoSEQ multiplex PCR was the method, and the copy in TCRdb shows in-frame clones only, minus some. This sample has around 41,000 clones, with approximately 86% found just once. The sample consisted of peripheral blood, taken before any cancer treatment. The sequence derives from a woman aged 18-55 years with stage III lung adenocarcinoma. This rearrangement joins TRBV2 to TRBJ2-3; tentatively, D is TRBD2 (6 bases). As DNA, the CDR3 is TGTGCCAGCGGGGGGTCCAAGCGGGCAGATACGCAGTATTTT. This encodes CASGGSKRADTQYF.